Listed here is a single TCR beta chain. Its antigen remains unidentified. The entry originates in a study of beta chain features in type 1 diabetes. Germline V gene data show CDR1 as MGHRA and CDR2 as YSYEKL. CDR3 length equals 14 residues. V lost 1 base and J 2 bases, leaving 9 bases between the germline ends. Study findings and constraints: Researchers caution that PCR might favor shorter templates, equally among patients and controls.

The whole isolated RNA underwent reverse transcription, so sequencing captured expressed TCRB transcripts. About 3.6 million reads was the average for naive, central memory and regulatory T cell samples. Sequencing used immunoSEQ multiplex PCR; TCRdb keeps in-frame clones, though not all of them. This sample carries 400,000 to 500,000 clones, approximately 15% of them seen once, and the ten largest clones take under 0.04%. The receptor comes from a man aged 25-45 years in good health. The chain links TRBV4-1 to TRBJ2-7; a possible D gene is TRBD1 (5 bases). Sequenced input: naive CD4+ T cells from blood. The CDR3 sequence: CASSQVGQAYEQYV. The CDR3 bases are TGCGCCAGCAGCCAAGTGGGGCAGGCCTACGAGCAGTACGTC.